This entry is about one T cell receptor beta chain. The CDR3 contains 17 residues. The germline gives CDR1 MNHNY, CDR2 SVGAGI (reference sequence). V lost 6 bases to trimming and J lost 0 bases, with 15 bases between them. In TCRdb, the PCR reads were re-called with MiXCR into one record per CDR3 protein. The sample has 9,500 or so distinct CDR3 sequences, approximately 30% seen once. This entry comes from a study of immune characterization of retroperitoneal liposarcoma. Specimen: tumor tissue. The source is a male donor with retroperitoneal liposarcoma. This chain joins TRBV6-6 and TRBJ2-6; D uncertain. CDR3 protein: CASRGQSSNSGANVLTF. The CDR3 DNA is TGTGCCAGCAGAGGGCAGAGCTCGAACTCTGGGGCCAACGTCCTGACTTTC.